Listed here is a single T cell receptor (beta chain). What it recognizes is unknown. The entry originates in a study of cytomegalovirus exposure and HLA in healthy donors. Study overall: Drawn from HLA-typed donors, about 85 million unique TCRs were held in an early data release.

Whole-study findings and limits: Accounts indicate the classifier identified cytomegalovirus status with strong specificity and sensitivity.

The CDR3 contains 16 residues. The V end was cut by 1 base, the J end by 0 bases, with 11 bases between. CDR1 is SGHDT and CDR2 is YYEEEE in the germline V gene. PCR amplification relied on 60 Vbeta primers (plus 13 Jbeta primers). Per the original methods: It was a later analysis that counted roughly 79 million unique TCR beta chains, of which roughly 11 million were shared. Clones were read by immunoSEQ multiplex PCR, and TCRdb kept only the in-frame ones, dropping some. V and J calls plus clone size are reproduced from that table; the DNA served to infer D and trimming. The sample has about 180,000 clones, around three quarters seen once; the top ten hold 4.5% to 6%.

The source is a man between 40 and 49 years old in good health and CMV-seronegative. Specimen: PBMCs. This chain links TRBV5-6 with TRBJ1-3; D gene ambiguous. CDR3: CASSLWHGSSGNTIYF. Here the CDR3 DNA reads TGTGCCAGCAGCTTGTGGCACGGGAGCTCTGGAAACACCATATATTTT.